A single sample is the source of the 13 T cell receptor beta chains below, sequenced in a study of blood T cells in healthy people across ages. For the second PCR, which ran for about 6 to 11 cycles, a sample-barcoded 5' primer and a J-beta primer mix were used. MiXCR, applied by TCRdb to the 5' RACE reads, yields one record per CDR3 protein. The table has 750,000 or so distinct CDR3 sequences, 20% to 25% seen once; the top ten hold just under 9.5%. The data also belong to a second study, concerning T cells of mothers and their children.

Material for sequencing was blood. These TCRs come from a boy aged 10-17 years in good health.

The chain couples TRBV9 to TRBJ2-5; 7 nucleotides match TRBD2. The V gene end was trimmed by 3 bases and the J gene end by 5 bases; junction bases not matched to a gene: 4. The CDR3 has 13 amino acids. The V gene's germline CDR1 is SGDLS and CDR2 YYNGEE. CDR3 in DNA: TGTGCCAGCAGCGCCTCGACTAGCGAGACCCAGTACTTC. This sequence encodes CASSASTSETQYF.

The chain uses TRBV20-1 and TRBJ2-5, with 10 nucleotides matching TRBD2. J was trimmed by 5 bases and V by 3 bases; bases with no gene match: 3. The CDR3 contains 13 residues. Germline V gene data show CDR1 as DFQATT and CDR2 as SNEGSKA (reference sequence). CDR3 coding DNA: TGCAGTGCTAGGTCACTAGCGGGGGAGACCCAGTACTTC. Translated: CSARSLAGETQYF.

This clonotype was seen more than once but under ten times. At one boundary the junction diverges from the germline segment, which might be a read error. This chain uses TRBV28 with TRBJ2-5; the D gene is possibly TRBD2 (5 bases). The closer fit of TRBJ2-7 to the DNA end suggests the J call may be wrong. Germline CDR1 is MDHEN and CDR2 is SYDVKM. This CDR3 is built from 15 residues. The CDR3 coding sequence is TGTGCCGGCAGTTCGGGGATAGGAGAATCGTACGAGCAGTACTTC. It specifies CAGSSGIGESYEQYF.

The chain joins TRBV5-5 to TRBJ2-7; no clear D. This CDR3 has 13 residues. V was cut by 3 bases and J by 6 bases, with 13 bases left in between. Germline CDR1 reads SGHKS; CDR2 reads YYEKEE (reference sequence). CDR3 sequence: CASSSIDWFEQYF. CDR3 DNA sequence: TGTGCCAGCAGCTCGATAGACTGGTTCGAGCAGTACTTC.

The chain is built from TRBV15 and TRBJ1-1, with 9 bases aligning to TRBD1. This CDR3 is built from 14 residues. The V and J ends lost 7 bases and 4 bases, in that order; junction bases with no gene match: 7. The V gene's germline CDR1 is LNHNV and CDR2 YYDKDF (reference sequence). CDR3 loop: CATNQDRGGTEAFF. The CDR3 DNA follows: TGTGCCACCAACCAGGACAGGGGAGGCACTGAAGCTTTCTTT.

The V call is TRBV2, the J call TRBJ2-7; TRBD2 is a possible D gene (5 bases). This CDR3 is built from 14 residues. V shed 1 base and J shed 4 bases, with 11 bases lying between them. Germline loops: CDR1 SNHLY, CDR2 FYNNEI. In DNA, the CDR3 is TGTGCCAGCAGTGAAGAGCCGGGAAGTTACGAGCAGTACTTC. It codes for CASSEEPGSYEQYF.

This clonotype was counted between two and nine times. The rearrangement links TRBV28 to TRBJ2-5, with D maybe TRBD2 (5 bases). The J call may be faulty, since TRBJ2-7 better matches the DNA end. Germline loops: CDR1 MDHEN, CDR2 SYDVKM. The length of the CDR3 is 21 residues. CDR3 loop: CASSGRSGLPTERGLAYEQYF. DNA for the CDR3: TGTGCCAGCAGTGGCCGATCGGGCCTCCCGACGGAGCGAGGGCTGGCCTACGAGCAGTACTTC.

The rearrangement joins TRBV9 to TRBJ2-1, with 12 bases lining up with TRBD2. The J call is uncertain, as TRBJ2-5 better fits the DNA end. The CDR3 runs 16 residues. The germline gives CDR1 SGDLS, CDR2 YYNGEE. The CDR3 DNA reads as TGTGCCAGCAGCAATAACCCGGGACTAGCGGGAGAGACCCAGTACTTC. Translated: CASSNNPGLAGETQYF.

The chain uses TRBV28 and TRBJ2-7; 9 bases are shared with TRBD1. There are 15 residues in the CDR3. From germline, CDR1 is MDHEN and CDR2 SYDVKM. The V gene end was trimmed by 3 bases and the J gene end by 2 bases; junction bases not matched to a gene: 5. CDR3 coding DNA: TGTGCCAGCAGTTTCTCGACAGGGGGGACCTACGAGCAGTACTTC. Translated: CASSFSTGGTYEQYF. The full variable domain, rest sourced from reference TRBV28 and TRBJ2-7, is DVKVTQSSRYLVKRTGEKVFLECVQDMDHENMFWYRQDPGLGLRLIYFSYDVKMKEKGDIPEGYSVSREKKERFSLILESASTNQTSMYLCASSFSTGGTYEQYFGPGTRLTVT.

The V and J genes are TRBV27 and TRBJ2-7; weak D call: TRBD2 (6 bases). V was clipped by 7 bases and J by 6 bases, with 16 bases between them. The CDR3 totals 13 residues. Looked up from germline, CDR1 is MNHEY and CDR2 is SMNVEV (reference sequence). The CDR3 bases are TGTGCCAGCACACGTAACTCGGGGGTCGAGCAGTACTTC. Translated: CASTRNSGVEQYF.

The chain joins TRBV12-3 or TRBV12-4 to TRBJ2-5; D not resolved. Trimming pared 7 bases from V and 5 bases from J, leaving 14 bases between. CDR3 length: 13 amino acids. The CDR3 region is CASIKPNEETQYF. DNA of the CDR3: TGTGCCAGCATCAAACCAAATGAGGAGACCCAGTACTTC.

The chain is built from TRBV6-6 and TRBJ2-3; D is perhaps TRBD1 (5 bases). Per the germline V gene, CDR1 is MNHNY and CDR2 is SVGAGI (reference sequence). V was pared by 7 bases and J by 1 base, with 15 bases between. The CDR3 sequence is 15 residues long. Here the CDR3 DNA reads TGTGCCAGCATCCCAGGGTTCTTTGGCACAGATACGCAGTATTTT. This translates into CASIPGFFGTDTQYF.

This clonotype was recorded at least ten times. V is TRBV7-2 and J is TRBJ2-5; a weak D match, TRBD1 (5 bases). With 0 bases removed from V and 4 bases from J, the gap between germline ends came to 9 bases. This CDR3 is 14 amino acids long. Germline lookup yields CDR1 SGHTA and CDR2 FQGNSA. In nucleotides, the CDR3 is TGTGCCAGCAGCTTAGCGGGGCCTGGAGAGACCCAGTACTTC. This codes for CASSLAGPGETQYF.